The T cell receptor beta chain under discussion was sequenced for a study of blood T cell repertoires in COVID-19. Study-wide context: COVID-19 samples from acute and convalescent phases originated in the United States, Italy and Spain. From T cells, B-cell-depleted T cells, or PBMCs came the material, which was cDNA or gDNA.

Per the study methods: Nucleated cell number was recorded as an estimate derived from reference gene primer amplification. Assay used: immunoSEQ multiplex PCR; TCRdb lists only in-frame clones, some missing. From that table come the V and J calls and clone size; the DNA was used to work out D and trimming. Among roughly 250,000 clones listed, about 88% were seen once. V gave up 8 bases and J gave up 6 bases, with 20 bases separating them. The CDR3 runs to 14 residues. CDR1 is LNHNV, CDR2 YYDKDF, per germline (reference sequence). The genes are TRBV15 and TRBJ2-7; TRBD2 might be the D (6 bases). The sequence derives from a woman aged 40 to 50 who had recovered from COVID-19. Material for sequencing was peripheral blood. The CDR3 DNA reads TGTGCCACCCGCCGTCCCTCTAAGCGGGCCGAGCAGTACTTC. Amino acids: CATRRPSKRAEQYF.